The sequence of this T cell receptor beta chain was determined in a study of cytotoxic CD8 clonotypes in ibrutinib-treated CLL. After removal of 4 bases from V and 6 bases from J, the junction contained 9 bases not matched to a gene. The CDR3 totals 17 residues. Germline CDR1 is SGHRS and CDR2 is YFSETQ. Genomic DNA in an amount of around 2 micrograms was extracted from cryopreserved PBMCs and used for the preparation of TCR beta libraries. Libraries were prepared by immunoSEQ multiplex PCR; TCRdb keeps only in-frame clonotypes and omits some of them. The sample holds a few hundred thousand clones, 70% seen once.

The input for sequencing was PBMCs, taken after 24 months of ibrutinib treatment. This chain links TRBV5-1 with TRBJ2-3; TRBD2 matches 15 bases. The receptor was isolated from a human donor with chronic lymphocytic leukemia. CDR3: CASSRTGLAGGPDTQYF. In nucleotides, the CDR3 is TGCGCCAGCAGCAGGACGGGACTAGCGGGAGGACCCGATACGCAGTATTTT.